The present entry profiles one T cell receptor (beta chain) with its context. Its antigen is still unknown. This sample is part of a study of cytomegalovirus exposure and HLA in healthy donors. General study results and limits: In a later analysis, TCR beta V- and J-gene trimming showed a link to a missense DCLRE1C variant. Reported findings show TCR beta sequences accurately forecast HLA-A and HLA-B alleles in most subjects.

Amplification used 60 Vbeta primers and 13 Jbeta primers. This table comes from immunoSEQ multiplex PCR, and its TCRdb copy is limited to in-frame clones, with some not included. The table includes approximately 170,000 clones, around 85% detected once. The study did not record CMV serostatus for this donor. The specimen sequenced was PBMCs. The source of this sequence is a human donor in good health.

The CDR3 loop reads CASSRTAQETQYF. The CDR3 DNA follows: TGTGCCAGCAGCAGGACAGCGCAAGAGACCCAGTACTTC. V usage is TRBV7-2 and J usage is TRBJ2-5; weak D call: TRBD1 (6 bases). Trimming shortened V by 5 bases and J by 2 bases, and 9 bases separated the two germline ends. Germline V gene data show CDR1 as SGHTA and CDR2 as FQGNSA. This CDR3 has 13 amino acids.